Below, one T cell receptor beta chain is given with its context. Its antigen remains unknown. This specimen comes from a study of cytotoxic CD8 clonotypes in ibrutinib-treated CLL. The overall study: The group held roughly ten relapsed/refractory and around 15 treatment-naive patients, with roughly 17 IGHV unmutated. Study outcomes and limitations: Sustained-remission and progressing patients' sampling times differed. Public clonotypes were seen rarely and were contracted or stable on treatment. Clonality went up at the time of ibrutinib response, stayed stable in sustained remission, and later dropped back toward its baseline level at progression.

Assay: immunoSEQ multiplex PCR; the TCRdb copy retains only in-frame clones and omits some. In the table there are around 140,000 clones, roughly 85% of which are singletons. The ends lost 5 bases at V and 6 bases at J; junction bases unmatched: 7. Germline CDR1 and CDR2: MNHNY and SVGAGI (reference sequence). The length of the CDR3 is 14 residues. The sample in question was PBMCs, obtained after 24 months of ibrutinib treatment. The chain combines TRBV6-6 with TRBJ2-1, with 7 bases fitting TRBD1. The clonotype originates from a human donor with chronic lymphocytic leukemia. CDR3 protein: CASSVRDSLNEQFF. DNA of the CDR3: TGTGCCAGCAGTGTCCGGGACAGCCTCAATGAGCAGTTCTTC.